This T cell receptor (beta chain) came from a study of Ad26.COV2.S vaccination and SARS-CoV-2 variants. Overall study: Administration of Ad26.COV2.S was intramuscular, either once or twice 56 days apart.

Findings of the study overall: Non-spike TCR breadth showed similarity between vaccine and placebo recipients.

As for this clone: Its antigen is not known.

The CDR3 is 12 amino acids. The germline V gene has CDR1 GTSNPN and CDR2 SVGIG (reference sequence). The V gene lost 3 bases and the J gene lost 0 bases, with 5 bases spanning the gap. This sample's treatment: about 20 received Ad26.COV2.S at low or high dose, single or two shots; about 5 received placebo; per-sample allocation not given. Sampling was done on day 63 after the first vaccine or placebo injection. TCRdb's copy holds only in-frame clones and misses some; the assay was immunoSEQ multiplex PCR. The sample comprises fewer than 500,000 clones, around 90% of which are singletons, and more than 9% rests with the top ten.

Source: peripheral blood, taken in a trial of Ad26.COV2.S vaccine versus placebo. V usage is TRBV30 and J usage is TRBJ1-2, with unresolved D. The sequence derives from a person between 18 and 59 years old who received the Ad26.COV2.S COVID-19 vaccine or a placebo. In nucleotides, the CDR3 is TGTGCCTGGAGCCTAGCTAACTATGGCTACACCTTC. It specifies CAWSLANYGYTF.